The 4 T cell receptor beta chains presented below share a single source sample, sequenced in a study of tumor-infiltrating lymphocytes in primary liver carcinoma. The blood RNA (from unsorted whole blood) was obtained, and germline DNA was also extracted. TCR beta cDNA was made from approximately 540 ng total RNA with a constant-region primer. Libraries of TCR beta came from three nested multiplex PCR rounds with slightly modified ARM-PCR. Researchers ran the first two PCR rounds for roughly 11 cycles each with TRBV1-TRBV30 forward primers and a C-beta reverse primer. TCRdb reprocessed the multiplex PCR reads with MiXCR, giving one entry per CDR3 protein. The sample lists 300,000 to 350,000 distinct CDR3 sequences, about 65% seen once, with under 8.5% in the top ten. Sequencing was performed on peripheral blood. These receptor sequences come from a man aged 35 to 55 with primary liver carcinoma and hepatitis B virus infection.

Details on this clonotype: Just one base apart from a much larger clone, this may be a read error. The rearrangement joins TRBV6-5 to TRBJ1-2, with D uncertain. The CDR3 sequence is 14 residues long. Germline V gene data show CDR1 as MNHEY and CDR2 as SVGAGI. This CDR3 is CASSYGRHGYCYTF. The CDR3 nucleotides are TGTGCCAGCAGTTACGGAAGGCATGGCTATTGCTACACCTTC.

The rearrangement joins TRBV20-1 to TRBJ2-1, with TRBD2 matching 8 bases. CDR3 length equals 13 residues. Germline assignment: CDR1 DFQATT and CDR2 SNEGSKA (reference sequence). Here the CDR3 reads CSQLAEVYNEQFF. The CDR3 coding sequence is TGCAGCCAACTAGCGGAGGTTTACAATGAGCAGTTCTTC.

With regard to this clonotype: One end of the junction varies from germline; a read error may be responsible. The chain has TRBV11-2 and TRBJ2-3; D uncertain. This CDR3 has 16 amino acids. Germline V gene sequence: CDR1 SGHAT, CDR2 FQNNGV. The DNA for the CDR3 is TGTCCCAGCAGCTTGCCCCCCGGGCAGATAACAGATACGCCGTATTTT. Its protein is CPSSLPPGQITDTPYF.

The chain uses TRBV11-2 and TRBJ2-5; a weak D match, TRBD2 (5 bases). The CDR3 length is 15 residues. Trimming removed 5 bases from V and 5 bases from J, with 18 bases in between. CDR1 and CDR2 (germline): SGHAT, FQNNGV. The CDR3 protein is CASSPKARVRETQYF. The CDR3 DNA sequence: TGTGCCAGCAGCCCCAAAGCGAGGGTGCGGGAGACCCAGTACTTC.